This T cell receptor beta chain was captured in a study of cytomegalovirus exposure and HLA in healthy donors. The PCR contained 60 Vbeta and 13 Jbeta primers. TCRdb keeps only in-frame clones here, not all; method: immunoSEQ multiplex PCR. The data contain some 170,000 clones, under 80% of them singletons. Study observations and caveats: Published work reported that the classifier diagnosed cytomegalovirus status with high specificity and sensitivity. Common viral pathogens seemed to be connected with several of the most significant clusters, according to a later analysis. Cytomegalovirus association was listed for 164 TCR beta chains.

Concerning this clone: Antigen specificity is unknown.

The TCR was taken from a human donor in good health. The source material was PBMCs.

The CDR3: CSARTGSGYTF. The CDR3 bases are TGCAGTGCCCGGACAGGGAGCGGCTACACCTTC. The V gene is TRBV20-1, the J gene TRBJ1-2; TRBD1 matches at 8 bases. V lost 6 bases to trimming and J lost 8 bases; unmatched junction nucleotides: 5. The CDR3 is 11 amino acids. From germline, CDR1 is DFQATT and CDR2 SNEGSKA (reference sequence).